The subject of this entry is one T cell receptor beta chain. What it recognizes is unknown. This sample was included in a study of blood T cells in healthy people across ages. Study-wide context: Researchers report that template switching captured about one barcoded beta molecule per two T cells. Study-level findings and limits: Versus aged donors, long-lived donors had higher diversity and more naive CD4+ cells.

Trimming shortened V by 0 bases and J by 2 bases, and 17 bases separated the two germline ends. This CDR3 region has 18 residues. Germline-derived CDR1 and CDR2 are LGHDT and YNNKEL (reference sequence). A second PCR of roughly 7 to 11 cycles used a sample-barcoded 5' primer and a J-beta primer mix. TCRdb reprocessed the 5' RACE reads with MiXCR, giving one entry per CDR3 protein. The profile shows roughly 790,000 distinct CDR3 sequences, roughly two fifths of them singletons. Donors were healthy Caucasian individuals from Russia aged about 6 to 95. This sequence originates from a woman in her sixties or seventies in good health. The specimen sequenced was blood. This sequence joins TRBV3-1 and TRBJ1-5; a possible D gene is TRBD1 (5 bases). The CDR3 sequence: CASSQDPAGRSGNQPQHF. CDR3 DNA: TGTGCCAGCAGCCAAGATCCAGCAGGGCGGTCGGGCAATCAGCCCCAGCATTTT.